This TCR beta chain was observed in a study of cytomegalovirus exposure and HLA in healthy donors. Study overall: According to later analysis, the same platform produced the roughly 120 validation and about 700 first-cohort repertoires. General study points: Many donors carried some public TCRs, although rarity characterized most TCR sequences. Among TCR beta chains, those listed as cytomegalovirus-associated numbered about 150.

Produced via immunoSEQ multiplex PCR; TCRdb's table is partial and in-frame only. Counted here are 90,000 to 100,000 clones, about 93% occurring once; the ten biggest clones make up about 1%. To note about this clone: The antigen is not known.

V was clipped by 0 bases and J by 6 bases, with 13 bases between them. This CDR3 has 14 residues. Germline CDR1 SGHRS, CDR2 YFSETQ. The chain carries TRBV5-1 and TRBJ2-7; TRBD2 is a possible D gene (5 bases). The sequence came from a woman under 40 in good health and CMV-seropositive. The source material was PBMCs. The CDR3 reads CASSLENNEGEQYF. The CDR3 nucleotides read TGCGCCAGCAGCTTGGAAAACAACGAGGGCGAGCAGTACTTC.